A selection of T cell receptor beta chains follows, all from one sample in a study of blood T cell repertoires in COVID-19. Measured with immunoSEQ multiplex PCR; TCRdb has only the in-frame clones, and not every one. The table has 300,000 to 350,000 clones, approximately 89% seen once. Source material: peripheral blood. Source of these receptors: a woman in her late teens or twenties who had recovered from COVID-19. The CDR3 runs from the conserved cysteine through the conserved F or W. A D gene is named only where the DNA matches it firmly. Clone size is given for some rows only: seen once, a few or many times, or a class if the clone is expanded.

j_gene: TRBJ2-5
v_gene: TRBV11-3
abundance: .
d_gene: TRBD2
CDR3aa: CASSLRVAGKETQYF
CDR3nt: TGTGCCAGCAGCCTTAGAGTAGCGGGAAAAGAGACCCAGTACTTC

j_gene: TRBJ1-3
v_gene: TRBV5-4
abundance: once
d_gene: .
CDR3aa: CASSWGGTGNTIYF
CDR3nt: TGTGCCAGCAGCTGGGGAGGGACGGGAAACACCATATATTTT

j_gene: TRBJ1-1
v_gene: TRBV12-5
abundance: .
d_gene: TRBD1
CDR3aa: CASGLGQGYTEAFF
CDR3nt: TGTGCTAGTGGTTTGGGACAGGGGTACACTGAAGCTTTCTTT

j_gene: TRBJ2-1
v_gene: TRBV10-2
abundance: .
d_gene: .
CDR3aa: CASSETSRYNEQFF
CDR3nt: TGCGCCAGCAGTGAGACTAGCAGATACAATGAGCAGTTCTTC

j_gene: TRBJ1-2
v_gene: TRBV28
abundance: few
d_gene: TRBD1
CDR3aa: CASSLEGANYGYTF
CDR3nt: TGTGCCAGCAGTTTAGAGGGGGCGAACTATGGCTACACCTTC

j_gene: TRBJ1-2
v_gene: TRBV7-9
abundance: .
d_gene: .
CDR3aa: CASSPGTRDATF
CDR3nt: TGTGCCAGCAGCCCCGGGACAAGGGACGCGACCTTC

j_gene: TRBJ2-1
v_gene: TRBV6-2/TRBV6-3
abundance: once
d_gene: .
CDR3aa: CASSSPGLRPHEQFF
CDR3nt: TGTGCCAGCAGTTCCCCCGGGTTGCGACCTCATGAGCAGTTCTTC

j_gene: TRBJ2-1
v_gene: TRBV11-2
abundance: .
d_gene: TRBD2
CDR3aa: CASSFRFLAGGNEQFF
CDR3nt: TGTGCCAGCAGCTTTAGGTTTCTAGCGGGAGGTAATGAGCAGTTCTTC

j_gene: TRBJ2-3
v_gene: TRBV2
abundance: once
d_gene: TRBD2
CDR3aa: CASSPRGTSFVPDTQYF
CDR3nt: TGTGCCAGCAGCCCTCGGGGGACTAGCTTTGTCCCAGATACGCAGTATTTT

j_gene: TRBJ2-1
v_gene: TRBV7-2
abundance: .
d_gene: TRBD2
CDR3aa: CASSLAVMASGSGANEQFF
CDR3nt: TGTGCCAGCAGCTTAGCGGTCATGGCTAGCGGGAGCGGGGCCAATGAGCAGTTCTTC

j_gene: TRBJ1-2
v_gene: TRBV5-6
abundance: few
d_gene: .
CDR3aa: CASSSLREGGYTF
CDR3nt: TGTGCCAGCAGCTCACTCAGGGAAGGTGGCTACACCTTC

j_gene: TRBJ1-4
v_gene: TRBV7-2
abundance: .
d_gene: .
CDR3aa: CASSVGQFTNEKLFF
CDR3nt: TGTGCCAGCAGTGTCGGACAGTTCACTAATGAAAAACTGTTTTTT

j_gene: TRBJ2-2
v_gene: TRBV28
abundance: .
d_gene: .
CDR3aa: CASSLAMGRHGELFF
CDR3nt: TGTGCCAGCAGTTTAGCGATGGGGCGGCACGGGGAGCTGTTTTTT

j_gene: TRBJ2-5
v_gene: TRBV11-3
abundance: .
d_gene: TRBD2
CDR3aa: CASSLLAGGRETQYF
CDR3nt: TGTGCCAGCAGCCTACTAGCGGGAGGACGGGAGACCCAGTACTTC

j_gene: TRBJ2-5
v_gene: TRBV7-2
abundance: once
d_gene: .
CDR3aa: CASSFLGAGETQYF
CDR3nt: TGTGCCAGCAGCTTTCTAGGGGCCGGAGAGACCCAGTACTTC

j_gene: TRBJ1-5
v_gene: TRBV19
abundance: .
d_gene: TRBD1
CDR3aa: CASSQGTASAQPQHF
CDR3nt: TGTGCCAGTAGTCAAGGGACAGCATCTGCTCAGCCCCAGCATTTT

j_gene: TRBJ2-1
v_gene: TRBV6-2/TRBV6-3
abundance: once
d_gene: .
CDR3aa: CASSYLAATLREQFF
CDR3nt: TGTGCCAGCAGTTACCTGGCGGCCACCTTGAGGGAGCAGTTCTTC

j_gene: TRBJ1-2
v_gene: TRBV27
abundance: .
d_gene: .
CDR3aa: CASSRRGTVYTF
CDR3nt: TGTGCCAGCAGTCGACGCGGTACTGTCTACACCTTC

j_gene: TRBJ2-5
v_gene: TRBV4-3
abundance: .
d_gene: .
CDR3aa: CASSQGIGHSETQYF
CDR3nt: TGCGCCAGCAGCCAAGGAATTGGCCATTCGGAGACCCAGTACTTC

j_gene: TRBJ2-3
v_gene: TRBV19
abundance: .
d_gene: .
CDR3aa: CASSEANVADTQYF
CDR3nt: TGTGCCAGCAGTGAGGCAAATGTGGCAGATACGCAGTATTTT

j_gene: TRBJ2-3
v_gene: TRBV2
abundance: .
d_gene: .
CDR3aa: CASRQGSNTDTQYF
CDR3nt: TGTGCCAGCAGACAGGGCTCCAACACAGATACGCAGTATTTT

j_gene: TRBJ1-3
v_gene: TRBV7-9
abundance: .
d_gene: TRBD1
CDR3aa: CASSLGQAAGGGNTIYF
CDR3nt: TGTGCCAGCAGCCTCGGACAGGCGGCCGGAGGTGGAAACACCATATATTTT

j_gene: TRBJ1-2
v_gene: TRBV29-1
abundance: few
d_gene: .
CDR3aa: CSVSRGSNYGYTF
CDR3nt: TGCAGCGTAAGCAGAGGATCTAACTATGGCTACACCTTC

j_gene: TRBJ1-2
v_gene: TRBV4-3
abundance: .
d_gene: .
CDR3aa: CASSPQRVPGYGYTF
CDR3nt: TGCGCCAGCAGCCCCCAGAGGGTTCCGGGCTATGGCTACACCTTC

j_gene: TRBJ1-6
v_gene: TRBV21-1
abundance: .
d_gene: .
CDR3aa: CASSKEFPGVGNSPLHF
CDR3nt: TGTGCCAGCAGCAAAGAGTTCCCAGGGGTAGGCAATTCACCCCTCCACTTT

j_gene: TRBJ2-1
v_gene: TRBV7-9
abundance: .
d_gene: TRBD2
CDR3aa: CASRRTSGSEYEQFF
CDR3nt: TGTGCCAGCAGGCGGACTAGCGGGAGTGAGTATGAGCAGTTCTTC

j_gene: TRBJ1-2
v_gene: TRBV19
abundance: .
d_gene: .
CDR3aa: CASSMVGGAYGYTF
CDR3nt: TGTGCCAGTAGTATGGTGGGGGGGGCCTATGGCTACACCTTC

j_gene: TRBJ1-2
v_gene: TRBV9
abundance: .
d_gene: .
CDR3aa: CASSRRNRANYGYTF
CDR3nt: TGTGCCAGCAGCCGACGGAACAGGGCGAACTATGGCTACACCTTC

j_gene: TRBJ1-4
v_gene: TRBV5-1
abundance: .
d_gene: .
CDR3aa: CASSLDSLNEKLFF
CDR3nt: TGCGCCAGCAGCTTAGACAGCCTTAATGAAAAACTGTTTTTT